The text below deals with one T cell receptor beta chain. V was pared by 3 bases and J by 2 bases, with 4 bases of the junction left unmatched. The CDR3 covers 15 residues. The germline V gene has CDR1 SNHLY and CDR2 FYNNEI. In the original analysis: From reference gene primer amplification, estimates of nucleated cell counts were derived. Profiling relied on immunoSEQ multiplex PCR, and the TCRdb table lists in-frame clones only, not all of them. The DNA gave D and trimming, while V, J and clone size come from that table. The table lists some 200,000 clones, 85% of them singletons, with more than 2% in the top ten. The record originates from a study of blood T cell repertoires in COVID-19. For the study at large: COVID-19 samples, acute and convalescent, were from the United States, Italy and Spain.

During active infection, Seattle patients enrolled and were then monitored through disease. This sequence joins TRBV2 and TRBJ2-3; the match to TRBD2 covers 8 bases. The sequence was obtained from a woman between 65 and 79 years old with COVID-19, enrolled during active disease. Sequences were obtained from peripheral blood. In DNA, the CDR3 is TGTGCCAGCAGTGAGAGCGGGAGTTACACAGATACGCAGTATTTT. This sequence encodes CASSESGSYTDTQYF. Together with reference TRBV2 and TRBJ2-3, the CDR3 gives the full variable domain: EPEVTQTPSHQVTQMGQEVILRCVPISNHLYFYWYRQILGQKVEFLVSFYNNEISEKSEIFDDQFSVERPDGSNFTLKIRSTKLEDSAMYFCASSESGSYTDTQYFGPGTRLTVL.